One sample yielded the 5 T cell receptor beta chains listed below, sequenced in a study of CXCR3-negative and CXCR3-positive naive CD8 T cells. Through 5' RACE with UMI labels, the TRB cDNA libraries were prepared. Using the 5' RACE reads, TCRdb records one entry per CDR3 protein without DNA. This table holds 70,000 to 100,000 distinct CDR3 sequences. The specimen was naive CXCR3- CD8+ T cells from blood. Subset reported: CD45RO-CCR7+CD27+CD95- naive CD8+ T cells lacking CXCR3 (TNR3-). The source is a human donor in good health. Some clones in this sample may be carry-over from other donors' samples.

CDR3 sequence: CASTFGLGRDTEAFF. The rearrangement links TRBV5-6 to TRBJ1-1. The CDR3 has 15 amino acids. Germline V gene data show CDR1 as SGHDT and CDR2 as YYEEEE.

The chain is built from TRBV27 and TRBJ2-3. CDR1 and CDR2 from the germline V gene are MNHEY and SMNVEV (reference sequence). This CDR3 comprises 12 residues. CDR3 region: CASSLSPDTQYF.

CDR3 residues: CASSFPSTGGPWNEQFF. The gene calls are TRBV28 and TRBJ2-1; TCRdb's D call of TRBD2 is untestable without DNA. The CDR3 totals 17 residues. Germline CDR1 is MDHEN and CDR2 is SYDVKM.

This rearrangement joins TRBV28 to TRBJ2-4; checking the TCRdb D call of TRBD2 is not possible without DNA. This CDR3 is 17 amino acids long. Germline assignment: CDR1 MDHEN and CDR2 SYDVKM. The CDR3: CASSLPMTSGGRYIQYF.

J is TRBJ1-1 and V is TRBV27. This CDR3 is built from 14 residues. From germline, CDR1 is MNHEY and CDR2 SMNVEV (reference sequence). CDR3 amino acids: CASSVGVEAAEAFF.